This entry lists 28 T cell receptor beta chains sequenced from one sample in a study of read filtering for tumor transcriptome and immune sequencing. The library was built from about 0.4 ug RNA with molecular barcoded adaptors for alpha/delta and beta/gamma chains. Each CDR3 protein is one row after TCRdb ran MiXCR on the reads. Here the sample spans 130,000 or so distinct CDR3 sequences, approximately 13% being singletons. Source material: a population of CD138-negative cells sorted from bone marrow. The receptor set was obtained from a donor aged 40 or older with multiple myeloma.

This clonotype has just a few counts. With a much larger clone just one base away, this may be a read error. The chain employs TRBV29-1 and TRBJ2-1; 11 bases are shared with TRBD2. V lost 2 bases, J lost 0 bases, and 12 bases stayed unmatched. Germline CDR1 and CDR2: SQVTM and ANQGSEA. This CDR3 is 19 amino acids long. DNA of the CDR3: TGCAGCGTTGAACCCAAACTAGCGGGAGATACGGGCTCCTACAATGAGCAGTTCTTC. Translated: CSVEPKLAGDTGSYNEQFF.

J is TRBJ2-5 and V is TRBV3-1; 10 nucleotides match TRBD2. Germline V CDR1 and CDR2: LGHDT, YNNKEL (reference sequence). The CDR3 is 15 amino acids. V shed 3 bases and J 3 bases; nucleotides not matched to a gene: 4. The CDR3 DNA reads TGTGCCAGCAGCCAGAACCTAGCGGGAGAAGAGACCCAGTACTTC. This gives the protein CASSQNLAGEETQYF.

This clonotype was picked up many times. The rearrangement links TRBV29-1 to TRBJ2-7, with 7 bases fitting TRBD2. J gave up 7 bases and V 4 bases, and 10 bases lay outside the gene matches. There are 13 residues in the CDR3. Germline CDR1 and CDR2: SQVTM and ANQGSEA. CDR3 nucleotide sequence: TGCAGCGTTGCCCTTGGCGGGAGAGGGGAGCAGTACTTC. Its translation: CSVALGGRGEQYF.

The rearrangement joins TRBV28 to TRBJ2-7; tentative D call: TRBD1 (5 bases). Deletions cut 7 bases from V and 3 bases from J, with 19 bases between. Germline V gives CDR1 MDHEN, CDR2 SYDVKM. The CDR3 totals 15 residues. The CDR3, as DNA: TGTGCCAGCACCCTTCCTCGGGCAGGGCGCTACGAGCAGTACTTC. Residues: CASTLPRAGRYEQYF.

This clonotype was counted between two and nine times. The gene calls are TRBV7-9 and TRBJ2-3; TRBD2 agrees at 7 bases. Germline V gene data show CDR1 as SEHNR and CDR2 as FQNEAQ (reference sequence). The V and J ends lost 6 bases and 1 base, in that order; junction bases with no gene match: 4. The CDR3 has 14 residues. This CDR3 is CASRSAGGTDTQYF. CDR3 nucleotide sequence: TGTGCCAGCAGGTCGGCGGGAGGCACAGATACGCAGTATTTT.

This clonotype was counted at least ten times. In DNA, the CDR3 is TGCAGTGCCAATCCCGGGACTAGCGGGAGTAGGAACGAGCAGTACTTC. Translation: CSANPGTSGSRNEQYF. V is TRBV20-1 and J is TRBJ2-7, with 14 bases matching TRBD2. Germline values: CDR1 DFQATT, CDR2 SNEGSKA (reference sequence). This CDR3 is built from 16 residues. V trimming: 6 bases; J trimming: 5 bases; junction bases outside the gene matches: 12.

The sample holds many counts of this clonotype. This chain connects TRBV10-3 to TRBJ2-6; the D is unclear. The V and J ends lost 4 bases and 0 bases respectively, with 13 bases between them. Per germline, CDR1 ENHRY and CDR2 SYGVKD. The CDR3 totals 17 residues. The CDR3 is CAISGSRPTSGANVLTF. The CDR3 DNA follows: TGTGCCATCAGTGGTAGCAGACCAACCTCTGGGGCCAACGTCCTGACTTTC.

About this clonotype: A much larger clone differs by one base, so this may be a read error. V usage is TRBV11-2 and J usage is TRBJ2-1, with 15 bases that match TRBD2. Germline loops: CDR1 SGHAT, CDR2 FQNNGV. CDR3 length: 18 amino acids. DNA for the CDR3: TGTGCCAGCAGCCCTATTTACGGACTAGCGGGAGGGTACAATGGGCAGTTCTTC. This translates into CASSPIYGLAGGYNGQFF.

This clonotype showed up many times. This chain links TRBV3-1 with TRBJ2-7; D may be TRBD2 (6 bases). The CDR3 runs to 13 residues. The V and J ends lost 10 bases and 0 bases respectively, with 13 bases between them. Germline V gene sequence: CDR1 LGHDT, CDR2 YNNKEL (reference sequence). The CDR3 loop reads CATRDSISYEQYF. The CDR3, as DNA: TGTGCCACCCGGGACTCCATCTCCTACGAGCAGTACTTC.

This clonotype has a count of ten or more. The chain carries TRBV7-2 and TRBJ2-1, with 7 bases matching TRBD2. This CDR3 has 15 residues. The junction had 5 bases not matched to a gene; V was cut back by 4 bases and J by 2 bases. CDR1 and CDR2 (germline): SGHTA, FQGNSA. CDR3 sequence reads: CASSSSGTTYNEQFF. The CDR3 coding sequence is TGTGCCAGCAGCTCGAGCGGGACCACCTACAATGAGCAGTTCTTC.

There are a few counts of this clonotype. The chain is built from TRBV5-1 and TRBJ2-7, with no clear D. The CDR3 length is 13 residues. Trimming pared 1 base from V and 5 bases from J, leaving 10 bases between. Germline V CDR1 and CDR2: SGHRS, YFSETQ. The CDR3 DNA reads TGCGCCAGCAGCTTGACCAGTCCTAACGAGCAGTACTTC. Translation: CASSLTSPNEQYF. Full variable domain (remainder filled in from reference TRBV5-1 and TRBJ2-7): KAGVTQTPRYLIKTRGQQVTLSCSPISGHRSVSWYQQTPGQGLQFLFEYFSETQRNKGNFPGRFSGRQFSNSRSEMNVSTLELGDSALYLCASSLTSPNEQYFGPGTRLTVT.

To note about this clonotype: This may come from a read error, since a much larger clone is one base off. The chain combines TRBV27 with TRBJ1-5; tentative D call: TRBD1 (6 bases). Germline V gene data show CDR1 as MNHEY and CDR2 as SMNVEV (reference sequence). The CDR3 loop spans 12 amino acids. The CDR3 DNA sequence: TGTGCCAGCAGTCAAGATGGACAGCCCCGGCATTTT. This encodes CASSQDGQPRHF.

This clonotype was counted ten times or more. The V gene is TRBV5-4, the J gene TRBJ2-5; a weak D match, TRBD1 (6 bases). Germline V CDR1 and CDR2: SGHNT, YYREEE (reference sequence). V was pared by 0 bases and J by 1 base, with 7 bases between. The CDR3 spans 14 residues. CDR3 amino acids: CASSLVGAQETQYF. CDR3 coding DNA: TGTGCCAGCAGCTTGGTGGGGGCCCAAGAGACCCAGTACTTC.

This clonotype has ten or more counts. The CDR3 is CASSISLAGPYEQYF. CDR3 nucleotide sequence: TGTGCCAGCAGCATTTCTCTAGCGGGACCATACGAGCAGTACTTC. V and J are TRBV28 and TRBJ2-7, with 9 nucleotides matching TRBD2. Per germline, CDR1 MDHEN and CDR2 SYDVKM. There are 15 residues in the CDR3. The J segment lost 4 bases and the V segment lost 6 bases, leaving 10 bases of the junction unmatched.

This clonotype appeared many times. The chain uses TRBV7-2 and TRBJ2-1, with 8 nucleotides matching TRBD2. The germline V gene encodes CDR1 SGHTA and CDR2 FQGNSA. The CDR3 totals 14 residues. V gave up 5 bases and J gave up 12 bases; unmatched junction bases: 12. As DNA, the CDR3 is TGTGCCAGCAGCCCAGCGGGGGATCTCATGGGGCAGTTCTTC. Translation: CASSPAGDLMGQFF.

In this sample, this clonotype turned up many times. The chain carries TRBV7-9 and TRBJ2-2; D unclear. This CDR3 contains 12 residues. Germline CDR1 SEHNR, CDR2 FQNEAQ (reference sequence). Trimming left V 5 bases short and J 6 bases short, with 7 bases between. CDR3 protein: CASSLPAGELFF. CDR3 bases: TGTGCCAGCAGCCTCCCGGCCGGGGAGCTGTTTTTT.

This clonotype appeared many times. V and J are TRBV15 and TRBJ2-1; 9 bases are shared with TRBD2. This CDR3 region has 16 residues. Looked up from germline, CDR1 is LNHNV and CDR2 is YYDKDF (reference sequence). Trimming removed 1 base from V and 6 bases from J; junction bases left unmatched: 7. The CDR3 loop reads CATSRVAGALGNEQFF. In DNA, the CDR3 is TGTGCCACCAGCAGAGTAGCGGGAGCTTTGGGCAATGAGCAGTTCTTC.

This clonotype was detected ten times or more. V gene TRBV3-1 combines with J gene TRBJ2-3; D call uncertain. Deletions cut 1 base from V and 7 bases from J, with 6 bases between. The CDR3 totals 12 residues. Germline V gene lookup returns CDR1 LGHDT and CDR2 YNNKEL (reference sequence). The DNA of the CDR3 is TGTGCCAGCAGCCAAGGTCCCAATACGCAGTATTTT. The encoded protein is CASSQGPNTQYF.

This clonotype has at least ten counts. V is TRBV10-1 and J is TRBJ2-1; D possibly corresponds to TRBD2 (6 bases). Per the germline V gene, CDR1 is WNHNN and CDR2 is SYGVQD (reference sequence). Trimming left V 0 bases short and J 0 bases short, with 12 bases between. The CDR3 totals 17 residues. The CDR3 bases are TGCGCCAGCAGTGAGTCGAGGCGGGGCAGCTCCTACAATGAGCAGTTCTTC. This encodes CASSESRRGSSYNEQFF.

With regard to this clonotype: At one of its ends the junction is not consistent with the germline gene, which may arise from a read error. The chain links TRBV14 to TRBJ2-2; D may be TRBD2 (6 bases). The CDR3 totals 17 residues. Germline V CDR1 and CDR2: SGHDN, FVKESK. The CDR3 sequence is CASSQGRLGGVTRELFF. The CDR3 DNA reads as TGTGCCAGCAGCCAAGGGCGACTAGGTGGGGTCACCAGGGAGCTGTTTTTT. The full variable domain, with the rest looked up from reference TRBV14 and TRBJ2-2, is EAGVTQFPSHSVIEKGQTVTLRCDPISGHDNLYWYRRVMGKEIKFLLHFVKESKQDESGMPNNRFLAERTGGTYSTLKVQPAELEDSGVYFCASSQGRLGGVTRELFFGEGSRLTVL.

Points on this clonotype: A single base separates this from a much larger clone, so it may be a read error. V gene TRBV7-9 combines with J gene TRBJ2-3; D ambiguous. V shed 3 bases and J shed 4 bases, with 11 bases lying between them. The CDR3 has 14 amino acids. Per the germline V gene, CDR1 is SEHNR and CDR2 is FQNEAQ (reference sequence). CDR3 loop: CASSFELTSDTQYF. CDR3 coding DNA: TGTGCCAGCAGCTTCGAGCTGACATCAGATACGCAGTATTTT.

The table lists this clonotype with a few counts. V gene TRBV5-4 combines with J gene TRBJ2-2, with 10 bases matching TRBD2. The CDR3 runs 16 residues. CDR1 and CDR2 (germline): SGHNT, YYREEE (reference sequence). J was trimmed by 7 bases and V by 2 bases; bases with no gene match: 8. The CDR3 region has the DNA TGTGCCAGCAGCTTCGGGCTAGCGGGAGCTATCGGGGAGCTGTTTTTT. Residues: CASSFGLAGAIGELFF.

This clonotype was picked up many times. The V call is TRBV20-1, the J call TRBJ2-1; 8 nucleotides match TRBD1. Germline lookup yields CDR1 DFQATT and CDR2 SNEGSKA (reference sequence). Trimming took 5 bases from V and 5 from J; bases not matched to a gene: 11. The CDR3 loop spans 15 amino acids. This chain's CDR3 is CSAAGGGIWDNEQFF. DNA for the CDR3: TGCAGTGCTGCAGGGGGCGGAATATGGGACAATGAGCAGTTCTTC.

In regard to this clonotype: Since a much larger clone is just one base distant, this may be a read error. This chain joins TRBV6-5 and TRBJ2-2; maybe TRBD1 (6 bases). Germline V gene sequence: CDR1 MNHEY, CDR2 SVGAGI. This CDR3 is built from 15 residues. CDR3 nucleotides: TGTGCCAGCAGATTAACAGGGACGAACACCAGGGAGCTGTTTTTT. Residues: CASRLTGTNTRELFF.

This clonotype was counted only a few times. The CDR3 DNA reads TGCGCCAGCAGAGACAGGGGGCAAACTGAAGCTTTCTTT. Encoded protein: CASRDRGQTEAFF. The chain is built from TRBV5-1 and TRBJ1-1; the match to TRBD1 covers 10 bases. V was pared by 5 bases and J by 5 bases, with 3 bases of the junction left unmatched. This CDR3 contains 13 residues. The germline gives CDR1 SGHRS, CDR2 YFSETQ. The full variable domain, its missing parts supplied by reference TRBV5-1 and TRBJ1-1, is KAGVTQTPRYLIKTRGQQVTLSCSPISGHRSVSWYQQTPGQGLQFLFEYFSETQRNKGNFPGRFSGRQFSNSRSEMNVSTLELGDSALYLCASRDRGQTEAFFGQGTRLTVV.

The table lists this clonotype with a few counts. A much larger clone is a single base away; this may be a read error. The chain couples TRBV5-5 to TRBJ2-5; TRBD1 is a possible D gene (5 bases). Germline lookup yields CDR1 SGHKS and CDR2 YYEKEE (reference sequence). This CDR3 comprises 14 residues. CDR3 nucleotide sequence: TGTGCCAGCAGCTTGCCAGGGAACCAAGTGACCCAGTACTTC. Its protein is CASSLPGNQVTQYF.

This clonotype has at least ten counts. V is TRBV20-1 and J is TRBJ2-5; 8 nucleotides align to TRBD2. Germline V gene sequence: CDR1 DFQATT, CDR2 SNEGSKA (reference sequence). The CDR3 length is 15 residues. The V segment lost 6 bases and the J segment 0 bases; nucleotides outside the gene matches: 9. CDR3 protein: CSACRTSSDQETQYF. CDR3 coding DNA: TGCAGTGCCTGCCGGACTAGCTCGGACCAAGAGACCCAGTACTTC.

This clonotype was detected ten times or more. V and J are TRBV3-1 and TRBJ1-5; TRBD1 matches at 8 bases. V was pared by 0 bases and J by 0 bases, with 13 bases of the junction left unmatched. Germline loops: CDR1 LGHDT, CDR2 YNNKEL (reference sequence). This CDR3 region has 20 residues. The CDR3, as DNA: TGTGCCAGCAGCCAAGAAGGGGGGGACAGGCCCTTTCGTAGCAATCAGCCCCAGCATTTT. It codes for CASSQEGGDRPFRSNQPQHF.